These 8 T cell receptor beta chains originate from one sample sequenced in a study of T cell responses to AZD1222 COVID-19 vaccine. The method was immunoSEQ multiplex PCR; TCRdb's version includes in-frame clones alone and lacks a portion of them. The sample has some 130,000 clones, roughly 90% seen once; the top ten hold roughly 3.1%. Sequenced here: peripheral blood, sampled on day 0 of AZD1222 vaccination. The source of these receptors is an adult in good health.

This clone has a single count. This rearrangement joins TRBV4-2 to TRBJ2-2; D not certain. The germline V gene encodes CDR1 LGHNA and CDR2 YNFKEQ. V was pared by 4 bases and J by 1 base, with 13 bases between. The CDR3 is made up of 16 amino acids. The CDR3 coding sequence is TGTGCCAGCAGCCCTCGTAGGACCGGGAACACCGGGGAGCTGTTTTTT. It translates to CASSPRRTGNTGELFF.

The chain links TRBV28 to TRBJ1-1; the D is unclear. The CDR3 consists of 14 residues. Trimming stripped 8 bases from V and 2 bases from J, with 15 bases between. From germline, CDR1 is MDHEN and CDR2 SYDVKM. The CDR3 loop reads CASASQGLNTEAFF. In DNA, the CDR3 is TGTGCCAGCGCCTCCCAAGGCCTTAACACTGAAGCTTTCTTT.

Only a few counts were recorded for this clone. The chain combines TRBV27 with TRBJ1-1; 8 bases line up with TRBD1. V shed 4 bases and J 6 bases; nucleotides not matched to a gene: 7. Germline V CDR1 and CDR2: MNHEY, SMNVEV (reference sequence). This CDR3 has 14 residues. This CDR3 reads CASSSGQGLSEAFF. The CDR3 coding sequence is TGTGCCAGCAGTTCCGGACAGGGTTTATCTGAAGCTTTCTTT.

A few counts support this clone. This CDR3 is CASSTRTPGNTIYF. The DNA of the CDR3 is TGTGCCAGTAGTACCCGGACACCCGGAAACACCATATATTTT. The V and J genes are TRBV19 and TRBJ1-3, with a weak D call TRBD1 (5 bases). Germline V CDR1 and CDR2: LNHDA, SQIVND (reference sequence). V lost 4 bases and J lost 4, with 11 bases in between. CDR3 length: 14 residues. Full variable domain (rest looked up from reference TRBV19 and TRBJ1-3): DGGITQSPKYLFRKEGQNVTLSCEQNLNHDAMYWYRQDPGQGLRLIYYSQIVNDFQKGDIAEGYSVSREKKESFPLTVTSAQKNPTAFYLCASSTRTPGNTIYFGEGSWLTVV.

The chain carries TRBV15 and TRBJ1-4, with D unclear. The CDR3 covers 17 residues. The V gene's germline CDR1 is LNHNV and CDR2 YYDKDF (reference sequence). With 0 bases removed from V and 5 bases from J, the gap between germline ends came to 16 bases. The CDR3 loop reads CATSRDLWSIRNEKLFF. Here the CDR3 DNA reads TGTGCCACCAGCAGAGATCTGTGGTCGATTAGGAATGAAAAACTGTTTTTT.

The genes are TRBV9 and TRBJ2-1; D gene ambiguous. Germline lookup yields CDR1 SGDLS and CDR2 YYNGEE. Deletions cut 1 base from V and 5 bases from J, with 4 bases between. The CDR3 spans 12 residues. The CDR3 here is CASSVFNNEQFF. The CDR3 DNA sequence: TGTGCCAGCAGCGTATTTAACAATGAGCAGTTCTTC. The variable domain in full, with the rest retrieved from reference TRBV9 and TRBJ2-1, is DSGVTQTPKHLITATGQRVTLRCSPRSGDLSVYWYQQSLDQGLQFLIQYYNGEERAKGNILERFSAQQFPDLHSELNLSSLELGDSALYFCASSVFNNEQFFGPGTRLTVL.

CDR3 bases: TGTGCCATCAGTACAGGGGAACCCGGGGAGCTGTTTTTT. It encodes CAISTGEPGELFF. The V gene is TRBV10-3, the J gene TRBJ2-2; 7 bases fit TRBD1. Germline-derived CDR1 and CDR2 are ENHRY and SYGVKD. The CDR3 is 13 amino acids. V lost 5 bases, J lost 6 bases, and 3 bases stayed unmatched.

This chain connects TRBV5-6 to TRBJ2-7, with 9 bases fitting TRBD1. The CDR3 sequence is 14 residues long. The junction had 6 bases not matched to a gene; V was cut back by 3 bases and J by 5 bases. Germline CDR1 is SGHDT and CDR2 is YYEEEE. The CDR3 bases are TGTGCCAGCAGCTCCCGGGACAGGGTCCACGAGCAGTACTTC. Amino acid sequence: CASSSRDRVHEQYF.